A single sample is the source of the 12 T cell receptor beta chains below, sequenced in a study of blood T cell repertoires in COVID-19. The table came from immunoSEQ multiplex PCR; TCRdb's copy has only in-frame clones and leaves some out. This sample yields approximately 190,000 clones, of which 80% to 90% are seen a single time; approximately 5% belongs to the top ten. The source material was peripheral blood. All receptors come from a woman between 65 and 79 years old with active or convalescent COVID-19.

This rearrangement joins TRBV7-8 to TRBJ2-3, with 7 positions matching TRBD2. The V segment lost 5 bases and the J segment 3 bases; nucleotides outside the gene matches: 17. This CDR3 has 18 residues. Germline values: CDR1 SGHVS, CDR2 FQNEAQ. CDR3 protein: CASSAAIPRSGGTDTQYF. The CDR3 nucleotides read TGTGCCAGCAGCGCAGCAATTCCAAGGTCGGGAGGTACAGATACGCAGTATTTT.

The chain employs TRBV6-5 and TRBJ2-7; 11 bases agree with TRBD1. Germline lookup yields CDR1 MNHEY and CDR2 SVGAGI. Trimming cost V 8 bases and J 3 bases; bases outside gene matches: 3. The CDR3 length is 13 residues. CDR3 in DNA: TGTGCCAGCCGGACAGGGGGCGACTACGAGCAGTACTTC. It is translated as CASRTGGDYEQYF.

The chain is built from TRBV19 and TRBJ1-1; 7 positions agree with TRBD1. The CDR3 is 16 amino acids. V shed 3 bases and J 0 bases; nucleotides not matched to a gene: 7. Looked up from germline, CDR1 is LNHDA and CDR2 is SQIVND (reference sequence). The CDR3 nucleotides read TGTGCCAGTAGTATGGGGCAGGGGGTGATGAACACTGAAGCTTTCTTT. Its translation is CASSMGQGVMNTEAFF.

The J gene is TRBJ1-1, the V gene TRBV7-9; TRBD1 is a possible D gene (5 bases). Trimming stripped 1 base from V and 5 bases from J, with 11 bases between. CDR1 and CDR2 from the germline V gene are SEHNR and FQNEAQ (reference sequence). The CDR3 totals 14 residues. The CDR3: CASSLVAGRTEAFF. The CDR3 DNA reads as TGTGCCAGCAGCTTAGTAGCAGGGAGGACTGAAGCTTTCTTT.

The V and J genes are TRBV9 and TRBJ2-6, with D possibly TRBD1 on 6 matching bases. The germline gives CDR1 SGDLS, CDR2 YYNGEE. The CDR3 has 18 residues. V was trimmed by 2 bases and J by 0 bases, leaving 15 bases between them. CDR3 in DNA: TGTGCCAGCAGCGTGTCGGACAGAATTAGCTCTGGGGCCAACGTCCTGACTTTC. It yields the protein CASSVSDRISSGANVLTF.

CDR3 loop: CASSQAGDSSYGYTF. CDR3 in DNA: TGTGCCAGCAGCCAAGCCGGGGACAGTTCGTATGGCTACACCTTC. The rearrangement links TRBV4-2 to TRBJ1-2; 7 bases line up with TRBD1. The germline V gene has CDR1 LGHNA and CDR2 YNFKEQ. The CDR3 is 15 amino acids. With 1 base clipped from V and 5 bases from J, the junction kept 7 bases outside the gene matches.

The chain couples TRBV7-3 to TRBJ2-3; 7 nucleotides align to TRBD2. The CDR3 is 14 residues long. V shed 2 bases and J 4 bases; nucleotides not matched to a gene: 3. Germline lookup yields CDR1 SGHTA and CDR2 FQGTGA. CDR3 residues: CASSLGGSADTQYF. Written as DNA, the CDR3 is TGTGCCAGCAGCTTAGGCGGGAGCGCAGATACGCAGTATTTT.

This sequence joins TRBV7-3 and TRBJ1-6; TRBD1 is a possible D gene (6 bases). The V end was cut by 5 bases, the J end by 7 bases, with 18 bases between. The length of the CDR3 is 16 residues. CDR1 and CDR2 from the germline V gene are SGHTA and FQGTGA. Here the CDR3 DNA reads TGTGCCAGCAGCCTTGGGACCGGGACACTGAATTCACCCCTCCACTTT. Translation: CASSLGTGTLNSPLHF.

This clone occurred once. The chain employs TRBV5-1 and TRBJ2-5; 7 positions agree with TRBD2. Looked up from germline, CDR1 is SGHRS and CDR2 is YFSETQ. This CDR3 contains 15 residues. With 4 bases clipped from V and 3 bases from J, the junction kept 9 bases outside the gene matches. CDR3: CASSPGSSGKETQYF. The CDR3 DNA sequence: TGCGCCAGCAGCCCCGGTTCTAGCGGCAAAGAGACCCAGTACTTC.

This sequence joins TRBV28 and TRBJ2-3; D remains unclear. The CDR3 spans 15 residues. Germline CDR1 reads MDHEN; CDR2 reads SYDVKM. The V end lost 5 bases, the J end lost 6 bases, and 18 bases lay between the germline ends. CDR3 sequence: CASSPRLVSGDTQYF. DNA of the CDR3: TGTGCCAGCAGTCCCCGCCTGGTTTCCGGGGATACGCAGTATTTT.

The chain combines TRBV9 with TRBJ2-7, with D possibly being TRBD2 (6 bases). Trimming removed 0 bases at V and 3 bases at J, with 13 bases between. CDR3 length: 15 residues. Germline lookup yields CDR1 SGDLS and CDR2 YYNGEE. The CDR3 DNA reads as TGTGCCAGCAGCGTAGATCTGGGGGGTTTCTACGAGCAGTACTTC. Amino acids: CASSVDLGGFYEQYF.

The chain uses TRBV28 and TRBJ1-1; D remains ambiguous. The CDR3 loop spans 14 amino acids. Germline V gene sequence: CDR1 MDHEN, CDR2 SYDVKM. V lost 5 bases, J lost 0 bases, and 10 bases lay in between. DNA for the CDR3: TGTGCCAGCAGTCCCGCCGGGGTGAACACTGAAGCTTTCTTT. Translated, it gives CASSPAGVNTEAFF.